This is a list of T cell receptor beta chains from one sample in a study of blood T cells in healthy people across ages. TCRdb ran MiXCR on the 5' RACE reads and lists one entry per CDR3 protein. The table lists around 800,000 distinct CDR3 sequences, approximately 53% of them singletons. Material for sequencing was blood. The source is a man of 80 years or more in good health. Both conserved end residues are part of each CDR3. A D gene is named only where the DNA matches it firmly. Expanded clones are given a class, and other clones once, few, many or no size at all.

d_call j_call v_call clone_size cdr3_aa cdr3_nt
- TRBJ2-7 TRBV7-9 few CASSLRDMTYEQYF TGTGCCAGCAGCCTCAGGGACATGACCTACGAGCAGTACTTC
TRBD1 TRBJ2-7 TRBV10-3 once CAISGQGMGYEQYF TGTGCCATCAGCGGACAGGGAATGGGCTACGAGCAGTACTTC
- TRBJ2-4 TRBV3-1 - CASSQVGGAKNIQYF TGTGCCAGCAGCCAAGTTGGCGGAGCCAAAAACATTCAGTACTTC
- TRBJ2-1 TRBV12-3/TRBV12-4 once CASSGDRSLSYEQFF TGTGCCAGCAGTGGCGACAGGTCGCTTTCCTACGAGCAGTTCTTC
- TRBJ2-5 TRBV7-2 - CASSLDRLQETQYF TGTGCCAGCAGCTTAGACAGGTTGCAAGAGACCCAGTACTTC
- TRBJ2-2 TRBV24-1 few CATSEGPTGELFF TGTGCCACCAGTGAGGGACCCACCGGGGAGCTGTTTTTT
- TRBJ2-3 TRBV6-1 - CASSGQIITDTQYF TGTGCCAGCAGTGGACAGATAATCACAGATACGCAGTATTTT
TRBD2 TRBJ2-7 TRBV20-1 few CSAHSGRGVEQYF TGCAGTGCTCATAGCGGGAGAGGTGTCGAGCAGTACTTC
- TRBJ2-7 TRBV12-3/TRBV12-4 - CASSLVGSSYNEQYF TGTGCCAGCAGTTTAGTCGGCAGCTCCTACAATGAGCAGTACTTC
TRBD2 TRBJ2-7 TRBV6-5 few CASSPRLAGKVEQYF TGTGCCAGCTCACCGAGACTAGCGGGAAAGGTCGAGCAGTACTTC
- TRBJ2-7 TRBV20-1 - CSARVSQAIYEQYF TGCAGTGCTAGAGTTAGTCAGGCGATCTACGAGCAGTACTTC
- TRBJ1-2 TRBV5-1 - CANLGTGPSYGYTF TGCGCCAACCTGGGAACCGGGCCTTCCTATGGCTACACCTTC
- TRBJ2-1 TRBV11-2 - CASGTGTSLNEQFF TGTGCCAGTGGGACTGGGACAAGTTTGAATGAGCAGTTCTTC
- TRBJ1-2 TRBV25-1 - CASSPLGDIYDGYTF TGTGCCAGCAGTCCTCTCGGGGATATCTATGACGGCTACACCTTC
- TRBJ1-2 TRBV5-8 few CASSIQLNYGYTF TGTGCCAGCAGTATCCAGCTAAACTATGGCTACACCTTC
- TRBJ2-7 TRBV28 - CASSGGTRNNEQYF TGTGCCAGCAGCGGAGGGACACGCAACAATGAGCAGTACTTC
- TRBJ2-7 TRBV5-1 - CASGKDTEYEQYF TGCGCCAGCGGGAAGGATACAGAATACGAGCAGTACTTC
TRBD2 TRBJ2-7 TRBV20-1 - CSAPPLAGTYEQYF TGCAGTGCGCCCCCCTTAGCGGGGACCTACGAGCAGTACTTC
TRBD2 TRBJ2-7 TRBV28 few CASTPVGRYSYEQYF TGTGCCAGCACTCCCGTCGGGAGGTACTCCTACGAGCAGTACTTC
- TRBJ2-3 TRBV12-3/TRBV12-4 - CASSYPGRDTQYF TGTGCCAGCAGTTACCCAGGGAGGGATACGCAGTATTTT
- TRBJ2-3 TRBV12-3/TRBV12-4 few CASSLSAALDTQYF TGTGCCAGCAGTTTATCAGCGGCCCTGGATACGCAGTATTTT
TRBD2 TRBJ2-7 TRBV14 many CASSPGLAGGSYEQYF TGTGCCAGCAGCCCGGGACTAGCGGGAGGCTCCTACGAGCAGTACTTC
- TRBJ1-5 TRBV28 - CASSSGGQPQHF TGTGCCAGCAGTTCGGGAGGTCAGCCCCAGCATTTT
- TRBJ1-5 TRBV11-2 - CASSLVSGPNQPQHF TGTGCCAGCAGCTTAGTTTCAGGGCCCAATCAGCCCCAGCATTTT
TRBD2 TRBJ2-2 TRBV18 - CASSPRLTSGQTNTGELFF TGTGCCAGCTCACCCCGGCTGACTAGCGGCCAGACGAACACCGGGGAGCTGTTTTTT
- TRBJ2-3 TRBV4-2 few CASSQESTVRDTQYF TGTGCCAGCAGCCAAGAGAGTACTGTTCGAGATACGCAGTATTTT
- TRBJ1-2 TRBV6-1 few CASSVSYGYTF TGTGCCAGCAGTGTGAGCTATGGCTACACCTTC
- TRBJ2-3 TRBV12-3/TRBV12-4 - CASTPIGGTDTQYF TGTGCCAGCACCCCCATCGGGGGCACAGATACGCAGTATTTT
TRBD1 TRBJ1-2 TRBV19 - CASSIASNPGTGNYGYTF TGTGCCAGTAGTATCGCATCCAATCCCGGGACAGGGAACTATGGCTACACCTTC
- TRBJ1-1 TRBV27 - CASKEVLNTEAFF TGTGCCAGCAAGGAGGTTTTAAACACTGAAGCTTTCTTT
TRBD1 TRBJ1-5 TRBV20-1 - CSASKTGERNQPQHF TGCAGTGCTAGCAAGACAGGGGAACGCAATCAGCCCCAGCATTTT
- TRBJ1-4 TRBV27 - CASSGGGLSEKLFF TGTGCCAGCAGCGGTGGGGGTCTTAGTGAAAAACTGTTTTTT
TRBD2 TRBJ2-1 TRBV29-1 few CSVEELAPNYNEQFF TGCAGCGTTGAAGAACTAGCGCCTAACTACAATGAGCAGTTCTTC
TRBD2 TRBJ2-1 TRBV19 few CASKASGSSYNEQFF TGTGCCAGTAAGGCGAGCGGGAGCTCCTACAATGAGCAGTTCTTC
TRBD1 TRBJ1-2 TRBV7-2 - CASSVNRGYGYTF TGTGCCAGCAGCGTGAACAGGGGCTATGGCTACACCTTC
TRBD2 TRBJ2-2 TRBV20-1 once CSARTSGLATGELFF TGCAGTGCTAGAACGTCGGGACTAGCAACCGGGGAGCTGTTTTTT
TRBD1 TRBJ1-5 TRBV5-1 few CASSKGDRGFGDQPQHF TGCGCCAGCAGCAAGGGGGACAGGGGATTTGGCGATCAGCCCCAGCATTTT
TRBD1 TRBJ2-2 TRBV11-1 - CASSSINIRRQGEMNTGELFF TGTGCCAGCAGTTCAATAAATATCCGACGACAGGGGGAGATGAACACCGGGGAGCTGTTTTTT
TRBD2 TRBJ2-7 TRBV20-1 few CSAGTSGSDYEQYF TGCAGTGCTGGTACTAGCGGGAGTGACTACGAGCAGTACTTC
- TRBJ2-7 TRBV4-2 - CASSQGLGDEQYF TGTGCCAGCAGCCAAGGATTGGGAGACGAGCAGTACTTC
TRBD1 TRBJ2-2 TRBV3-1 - CASSQAQGGGELFF TGTGCCAGCAGCCAAGCACAGGGGGGCGGGGAGCTGTTTTTT
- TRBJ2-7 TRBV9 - CASSTPGSNEQYF TGTGCCAGCAGCACCCCGGGAAGCAATGAGCAGTACTTC
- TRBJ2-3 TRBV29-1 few CSVEGGGLIGTDTQYF TGCAGCGTTGAAGGGGGGGGGCTCATTGGCACAGATACGCAGTATTTT
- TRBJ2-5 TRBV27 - CASSFGSYNEQYF TGTGCCAGCAGTTTCGGCAGTTACAATGAGCAGTACTTC
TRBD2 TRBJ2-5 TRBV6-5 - CASSYSGLVGEFRNEQYF TGTGCCAGCAGTTACTCGGGACTAGTGGGAGAGTTCAGGAATGAGCAGTACTTC
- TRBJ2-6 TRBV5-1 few CASSSGPVTSGANVLTF TGCGCCAGCAGCTCGGGGCCCGTAACCTCTGGGGCCAACGTCCTGACTTTC
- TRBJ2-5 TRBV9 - CASSVVGTAGLETQYF TGTGCCAGCAGCGTAGTCGGGACAGCGGGACTAGAGACCCAGTACTTC
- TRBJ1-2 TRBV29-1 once CSALRPGQQAGYTF TGCAGCGCCTTACGTCCGGGACAACAGGCGGGCTACACCTTC
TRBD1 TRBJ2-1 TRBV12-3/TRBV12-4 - CASSGTGVAYNEQFF TGTGCCAGCAGTGGGACAGGGGTAGCCTACAATGAGCAGTTCTTC
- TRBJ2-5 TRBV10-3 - CAISGGPGETQYF TGTGCCATCAGTGGAGGTCCTGGAGAGACCCAGTACTTC
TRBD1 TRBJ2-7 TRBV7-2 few CASSPRTGPAYEQYF TGTGCCAGCAGCCCGCGGACAGGCCCGGCTTACGAGCAGTACTTC
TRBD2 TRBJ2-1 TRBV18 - CASSPQREGLGNVQFF TGTGCCAGCTCACCCCAGCGGGAGGGCCTTGGGAATGTGCAGTTCTTC